This TCR beta chain was documented in a study of lymphopenia after photon versus proton radiotherapy. Findings and limits, study-wide: Photon-treated patients lost naive T cells and TCR diversity; proton-treated stayed stable. Authors raise, but do not show, better survival with proton therapy.

Method: immunoSEQ multiplex PCR; TCRdb's copy keeps in-frame clones and lacks some. Here the sample spans about 24,000 clones, 82% being singletons. To note about this clone: Its antigen is undetermined.

This material consisted of peripheral blood, taken from a patient treated with proton-based radiotherapy. This TCR was recovered from a woman between 70 and 85 years old with pancreatic cancer.

The CDR3 DNA sequence: TGTGCCAGCAGCTACCAAGCGGGAGGGTTTAGCACAGATACGCAGTATTTT. Its protein product is CASSYQAGGFSTDTQYF. The chain combines TRBV13 with TRBJ2-3; 10 bases are shared with TRBD2. Germline assignment: CDR1 PRHDT and CDR2 FYEKMQ (reference sequence). V shed 4 bases and J 0 bases; nucleotides not matched to a gene: 7. CDR3 length: 17 residues.